This TCR beta chain was obtained from a study of identical twins. This clonotype was counted many times. As yet, its antigen is unknown. General observations from the study: Cross-sectional statistical analysis was relied on for the conclusions, without the same donors being followed.

The CDR3 length is 12 residues. V was shortened by 3 bases and J by 13 bases, with 13 bases between the two germline ends. Germline lookup yields CDR1 SEHNR and CDR2 FQNEAQ (reference sequence). A universal primer site was added by template switching, and unique molecular identifiers were carried by the cDNA. From the 5' RACE reads, TCRdb called clonotypes with MiXCR, one entry per CDR3 protein. The sample holds 700,000 or so distinct CDR3 sequences; around 8.3% are singletons and the top ten take approximately 0.94%. This sample was also put to use in a study of yellow fever vaccine responses in identical twins.

This rearrangement joins TRBV7-9 to TRBJ2-1; D remains unclear. The TCR originated in a woman aged 18-29 years in good health. Sequencing was carried out using PBMCs. The chain's CDR3 is CASSFRAERQFF. Here the CDR3 DNA reads TGTGCCAGCAGCTTTCGGGCAGAGCGACAGTTCTTC.